Following are 2 T cell receptor beta chains from one sample sequenced in a study of blood T cell repertoires in COVID-19. Measured with immunoSEQ multiplex PCR; TCRdb has only the in-frame clones, and not every one. Of roughly 190,000 clones listed, approximately 79% are singletons. The sample taken for sequencing was peripheral blood. These receptors came from a man aged 25-45 years with active or convalescent COVID-19.

CDR3 bases: TGTGCCAGCTCACCGCCCACGGGGGTCACAGATACGCAGTATTTT. Its protein product is CASSPPTGVTDTQYF. This chain joins TRBV18 and TRBJ2-3; D is perhaps TRBD2 (6 bases). The germline gives CDR1 KGHSH, CDR2 LQKENI. Deletions cut 3 bases from V and 2 bases from J, with 12 bases between. The CDR3 covers 15 residues.

The chain carries TRBV6-5 and TRBJ1-2, with D maybe TRBD1 (6 bases). The V gene lost 0 bases and the J gene lost 6 bases, with 14 bases spanning the gap. This CDR3 has 15 residues. Germline V gene data show CDR1 as MNHEY and CDR2 as SVGAGI. DNA of the CDR3: TGTGCCAGCAGTTACTCGAAGCCAGGGGCGGATGGCTACACCTTC. Its protein is CASSYSKPGADGYTF.